This TCR beta chain was profiled in a study of blood T cell repertoires in COVID-19. TCRdb's table, derived via immunoSEQ multiplex PCR, lists solely in-frame clones and lacks some. The table shows around 370,000 clones, with 90% occurring only once. Germline CDR1 reads SNHLY; CDR2 reads FYNNEI. The CDR3 length is 16 residues. V was shortened by 7 bases and J by 3 bases, with 21 bases between the two germline ends. V usage is TRBV2 and J usage is TRBJ1-2; D is unclear. Sequences were obtained from peripheral blood. This TCR came from a man aged 18-30 years with active or convalescent COVID-19. DNA of the CDR3: TGTGCCAGCAATCCTCACCCGCCGGAGGGATACTATGGCTACACCTTC. Its translation: CASNPHPPEGYYGYTF.